A single TCR beta chain is shown here with its context. Its antigen is as yet unknown. Primers: 60 Vbeta forward and 13 Jbeta reverse. Measured with immunoSEQ multiplex PCR; TCRdb has only the in-frame clones, and not every one. The table lists about 280,000 clones, around 90% of them singletons. This specimen belongs to a study of cytomegalovirus exposure and HLA in healthy donors. Across the whole study: Around 200 million T cells yielded about 120 million unique TCR beta sequences, as an earlier analysis found. Study outcomes and limitations: When presence/absence was analysed, sequencing depth was taken to be roughly uniform across donors. Many donors shared some public TCRs, even though most TCR sequences were rare.

The clonotype originates from a woman aged 18-30 years in good health and CMV-seronegative. The sample was PBMCs.

The CDR3 DNA follows: TGTGCCAGCAGTCGGGCCAGGACAGGGAGGGGAAACATTCAGTACTTC. Amino acid sequence: CASSRARTGRGNIQYF. The J gene is TRBJ2-4, the V gene TRBV28; tentatively, D is TRBD1 (8 bases). In germline, CDR1 is MDHEN, CDR2 SYDVKM. The CDR3 runs 16 residues. The V gene lost 5 bases and the J gene lost 6 bases, with 20 bases spanning the gap. Looking up the rest from reference TRBV28 and TRBJ2-4 gives the full variable domain: DVKVTQSSRYLVKRTGEKVFLECVQDMDHENMFWYRQDPGLGLRLIYFSYDVKMKEKGDIPEGYSVSREKKERFSLILESASTNQTSMYLCASSRARTGRGNIQYFGAGTRLSVL.